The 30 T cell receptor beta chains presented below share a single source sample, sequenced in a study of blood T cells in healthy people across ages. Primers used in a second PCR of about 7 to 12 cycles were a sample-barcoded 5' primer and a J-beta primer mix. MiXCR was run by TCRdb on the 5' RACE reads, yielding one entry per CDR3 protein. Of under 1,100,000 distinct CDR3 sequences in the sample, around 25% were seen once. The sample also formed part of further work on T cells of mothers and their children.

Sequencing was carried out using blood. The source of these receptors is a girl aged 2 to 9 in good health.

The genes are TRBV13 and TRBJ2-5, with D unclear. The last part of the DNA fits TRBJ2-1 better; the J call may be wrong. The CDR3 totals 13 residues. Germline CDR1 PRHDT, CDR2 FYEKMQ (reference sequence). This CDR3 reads CASSLGRTPEQFF. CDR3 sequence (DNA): TGTGCCAGCAGCTTAGGCAGGACCCCCGAGCAGTTCTTC.

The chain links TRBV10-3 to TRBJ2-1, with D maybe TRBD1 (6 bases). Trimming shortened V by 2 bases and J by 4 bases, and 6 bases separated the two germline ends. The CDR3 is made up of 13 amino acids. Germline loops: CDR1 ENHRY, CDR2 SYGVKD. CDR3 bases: TGTGCCATCAGTGAGGACAGGTACAATGAGCAGTTCTTC. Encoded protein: CAISEDRYNEQFF.

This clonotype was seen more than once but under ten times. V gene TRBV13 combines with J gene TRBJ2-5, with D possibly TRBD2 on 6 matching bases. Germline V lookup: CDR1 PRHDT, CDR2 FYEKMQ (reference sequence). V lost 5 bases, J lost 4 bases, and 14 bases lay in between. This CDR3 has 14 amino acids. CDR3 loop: CASSLNAGLETQYF. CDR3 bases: TGTGCCAGCAGCCTTAATGCGGGGCTAGAGACCCAGTACTTC. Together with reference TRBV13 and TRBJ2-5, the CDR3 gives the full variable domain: AAGVIQSPRHLIKEKRETATLKCYPIPRHDTVYWYQQGPGQDPQFLISFYEKMQSDKGSIPDRFSAQQFSDYHSELNMSSLELGDSALYFCASSLNAGLETQYFGPGTRLLVL.

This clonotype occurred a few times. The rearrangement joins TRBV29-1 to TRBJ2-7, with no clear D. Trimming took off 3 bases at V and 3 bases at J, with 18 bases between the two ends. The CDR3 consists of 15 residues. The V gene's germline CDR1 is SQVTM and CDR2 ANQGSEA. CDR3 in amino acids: CSVEVRESLGYEQYF. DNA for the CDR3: TGCAGCGTTGAGGTGAGAGAGTCACTGGGCTACGAGCAGTACTTC.

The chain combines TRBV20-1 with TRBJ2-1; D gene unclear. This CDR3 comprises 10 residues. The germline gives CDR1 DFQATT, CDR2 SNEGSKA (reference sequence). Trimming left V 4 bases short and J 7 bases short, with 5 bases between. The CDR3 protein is CSAMENEQFF. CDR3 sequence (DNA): TGCAGTGCTATGGAGAATGAGCAGTTCTTC.

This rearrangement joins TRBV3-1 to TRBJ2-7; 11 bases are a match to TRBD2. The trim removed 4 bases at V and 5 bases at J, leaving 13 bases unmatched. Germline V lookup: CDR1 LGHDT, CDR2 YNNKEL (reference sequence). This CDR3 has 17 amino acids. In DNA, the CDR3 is TGTGCCAGCAGCCTAAAACTAACTAGCGGGAGTGAGGACGAGCAGTACTTC. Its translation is CASSLKLTSGSEDEQYF.

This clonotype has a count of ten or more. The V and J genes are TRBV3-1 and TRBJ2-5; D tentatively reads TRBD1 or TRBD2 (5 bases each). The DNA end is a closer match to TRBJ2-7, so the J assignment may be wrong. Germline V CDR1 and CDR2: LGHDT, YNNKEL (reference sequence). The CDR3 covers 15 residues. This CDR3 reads CASSQDTGTYYEQYF. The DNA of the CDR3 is TGTGCCAGCAGCCAAGATACCGGGACGTACTACGAGCAGTACTTC.

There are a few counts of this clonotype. CDR3: CASRRATPLSGANVLTF. CDR3 coding DNA: TGCGCCAGCAGGAGGGCCACCCCACTCTCTGGGGCCAACGTCCTGACTTTC. V and J are TRBV5-1 and TRBJ2-6; a possible D gene is TRBD2 (5 bases). The length of the CDR3 is 17 residues. Germline V lookup: CDR1 SGHRS, CDR2 YFSETQ. The V end was cut by 5 bases, the J end by 0 bases, with 15 bases between. Filled out from reference TRBV5-1 and TRBJ2-6, the complete variable domain reads KAGVTQTPRYLIKTRGQQVTLSCSPISGHRSVSWYQQTPGQGLQFLFEYFSETQRNKGNFPGRFSGRQFSNSRSEMNVSTLELGDSALYLCASRRATPLSGANVLTFGAGSRLTVL.

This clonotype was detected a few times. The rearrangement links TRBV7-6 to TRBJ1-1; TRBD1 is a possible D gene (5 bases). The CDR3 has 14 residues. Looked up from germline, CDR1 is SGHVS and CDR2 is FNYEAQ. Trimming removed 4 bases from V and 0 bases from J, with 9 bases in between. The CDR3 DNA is TGTGCCAGCAGCTCGGACATTATGAACACTGAAGCTTTCTTT. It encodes CASSSDIMNTEAFF.

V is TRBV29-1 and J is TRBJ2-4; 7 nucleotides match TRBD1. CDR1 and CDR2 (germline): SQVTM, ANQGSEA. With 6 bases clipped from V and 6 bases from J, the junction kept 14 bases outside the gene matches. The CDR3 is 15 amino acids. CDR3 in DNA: TGCAGCGTCGCCCCAGGGGGTGGCAGGGGAAACATTCAGTACTTC. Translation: CSVAPGGGRGNIQYF.

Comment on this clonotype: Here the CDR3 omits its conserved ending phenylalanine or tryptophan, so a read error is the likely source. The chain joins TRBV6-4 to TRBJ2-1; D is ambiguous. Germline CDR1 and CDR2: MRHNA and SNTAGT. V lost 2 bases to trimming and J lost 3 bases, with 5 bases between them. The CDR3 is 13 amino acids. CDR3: CASSDGNYNEQFL. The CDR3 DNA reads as TGTGCCAGCAGTGACGGAAACTACAATGAGCAGTTCCTC.

In DNA, the CDR3 is TGTGCCAGCAGTCCCTGGATAGGGAGGGGGACGGACAGTATACGAGCTTTCTTT. It codes for CASSPWIGRGTDSIRAFF. This sequence joins TRBV25-1 and TRBJ1-1; perhaps TRBD1 as D (6 bases). There are 18 residues in the CDR3. V dropped 5 bases and J dropped 10 bases, with 32 bases sitting between them. Germline V lookup: CDR1 MGHDK, CDR2 SYGVNS.

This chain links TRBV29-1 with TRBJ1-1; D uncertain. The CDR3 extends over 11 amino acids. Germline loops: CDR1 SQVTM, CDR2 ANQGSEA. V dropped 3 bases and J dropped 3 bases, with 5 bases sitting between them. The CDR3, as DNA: TGCAGCGTTGACCTGTACACTGAAGCTTTCTTT. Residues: CSVDLYTEAFF.

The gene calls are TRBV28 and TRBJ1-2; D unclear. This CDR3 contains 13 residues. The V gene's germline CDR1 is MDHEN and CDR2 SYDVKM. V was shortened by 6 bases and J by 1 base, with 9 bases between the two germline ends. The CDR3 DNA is TGTGCCAGCAGAAAGAACGGTAACTATGGCTACACCTTC. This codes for CASRKNGNYGYTF.

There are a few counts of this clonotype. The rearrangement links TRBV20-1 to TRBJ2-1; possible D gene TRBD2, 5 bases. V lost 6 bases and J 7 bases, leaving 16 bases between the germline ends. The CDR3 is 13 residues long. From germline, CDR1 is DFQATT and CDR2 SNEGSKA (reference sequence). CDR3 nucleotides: TGCAGTGCCTCCGCCGGCGGGTCAAATGAGCAGTTCTTC. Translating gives CSASAGGSNEQFF.

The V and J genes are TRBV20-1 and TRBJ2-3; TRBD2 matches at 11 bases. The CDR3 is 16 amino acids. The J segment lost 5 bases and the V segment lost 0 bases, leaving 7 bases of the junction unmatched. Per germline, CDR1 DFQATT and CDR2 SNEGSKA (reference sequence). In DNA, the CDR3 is TGCAGTGCTAGAGATGAACTAGCGGGAGTAGAAGATACGCAGTATTTT. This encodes CSARDELAGVEDTQYF.

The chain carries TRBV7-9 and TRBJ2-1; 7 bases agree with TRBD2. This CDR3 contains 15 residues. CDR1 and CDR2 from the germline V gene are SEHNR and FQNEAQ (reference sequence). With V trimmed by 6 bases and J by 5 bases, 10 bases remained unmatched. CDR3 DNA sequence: TGTGCCAGCAGTCAGGGCGGGAGTTTTAACAATGAGCAGTTCTTC. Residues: CASSQGGSFNNEQFF.

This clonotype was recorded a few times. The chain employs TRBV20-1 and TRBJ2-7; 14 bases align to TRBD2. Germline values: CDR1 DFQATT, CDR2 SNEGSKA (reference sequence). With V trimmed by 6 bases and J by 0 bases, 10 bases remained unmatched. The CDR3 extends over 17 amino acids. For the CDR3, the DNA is TGCAGTGCCATGGGACTAGCGGGAGCTTATAACTCCTACGAGCAGTACTTC. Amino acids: CSAMGLAGAYNSYEQYF.

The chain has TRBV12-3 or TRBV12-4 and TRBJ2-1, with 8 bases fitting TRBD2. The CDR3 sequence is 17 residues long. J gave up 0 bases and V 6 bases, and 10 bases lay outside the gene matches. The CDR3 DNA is TGTGCCAGCAGCCCTCGGGAGGGCGAGAGCTCCTACAATGAGCAGTTCTTC. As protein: CASSPREGESSYNEQFF.

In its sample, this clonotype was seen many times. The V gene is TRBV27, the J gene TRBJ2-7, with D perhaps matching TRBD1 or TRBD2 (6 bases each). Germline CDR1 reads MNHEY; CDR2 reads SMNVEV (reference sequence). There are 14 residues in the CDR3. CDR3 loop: CSSGARDSPYEQYF. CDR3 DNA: TGTTCCTCGGGGGCCCGGGACTCACCCTACGAGCAGTACTTC.

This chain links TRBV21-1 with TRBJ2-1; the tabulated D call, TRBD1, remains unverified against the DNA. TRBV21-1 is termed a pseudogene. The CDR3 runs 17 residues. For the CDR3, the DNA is TGTGCCAGCAGCACAAAGGACAGCCGAATCTCCTACAATGAGCAGTTCTTC. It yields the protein CASSTKDSRISYNEQFF.

The CDR3 DNA is TGTGCCAGCAGCCCTTGGAACACCGGGGAGCTGTTTTTT. It specifies CASSPWNTGELFF. This rearrangement joins TRBV3-1 to TRBJ2-2; D uncertain. CDR1 LGHDT and CDR2 YNNKEL come from the germline V gene (reference sequence). This CDR3 region has 13 residues. The germline V and J ends were trimmed by 4 bases and 1 base, with 4 bases remaining between them.

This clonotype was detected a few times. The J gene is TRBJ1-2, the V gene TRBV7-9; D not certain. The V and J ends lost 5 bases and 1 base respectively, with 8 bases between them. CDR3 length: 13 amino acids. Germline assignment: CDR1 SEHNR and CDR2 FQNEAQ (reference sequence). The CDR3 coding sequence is TGTGCCAGCAGCCGCCCAGATAACTATGGCTACACCTTC. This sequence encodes CASSRPDNYGYTF.

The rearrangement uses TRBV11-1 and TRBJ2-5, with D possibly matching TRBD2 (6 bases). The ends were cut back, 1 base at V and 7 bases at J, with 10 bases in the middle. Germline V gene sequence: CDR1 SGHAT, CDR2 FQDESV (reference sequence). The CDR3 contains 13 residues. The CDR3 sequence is CASSLGSGRTQYF. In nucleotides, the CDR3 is TGTGCCAGCAGCTTAGGTTCCGGGAGGACCCAGTACTTC.

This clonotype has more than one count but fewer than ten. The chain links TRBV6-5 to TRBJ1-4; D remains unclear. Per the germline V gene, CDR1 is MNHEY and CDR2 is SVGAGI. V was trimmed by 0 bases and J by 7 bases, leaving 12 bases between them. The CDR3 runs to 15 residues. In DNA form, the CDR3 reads TGTGCCAGCAGTTACTCGGGAGGGCCGGGTGAAAAACTGTTTTTT. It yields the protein CASSYSGGPGEKLFF.

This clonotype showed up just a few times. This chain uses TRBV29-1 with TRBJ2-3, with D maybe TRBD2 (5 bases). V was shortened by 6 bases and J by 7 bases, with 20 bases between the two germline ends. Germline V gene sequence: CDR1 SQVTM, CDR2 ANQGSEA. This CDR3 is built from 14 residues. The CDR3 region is CSVGNRLSDYTQYF. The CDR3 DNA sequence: TGCAGCGTGGGGAACAGACTATCCGATTATACGCAGTATTTT.

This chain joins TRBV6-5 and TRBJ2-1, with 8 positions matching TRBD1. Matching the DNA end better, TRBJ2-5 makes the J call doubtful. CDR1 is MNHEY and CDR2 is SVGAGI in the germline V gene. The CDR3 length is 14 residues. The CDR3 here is CASSRDRRKETQYF. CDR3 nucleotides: TGTGCCAGCAGCCGGGACAGGCGCAAAGAGACCCAGTACTTC.

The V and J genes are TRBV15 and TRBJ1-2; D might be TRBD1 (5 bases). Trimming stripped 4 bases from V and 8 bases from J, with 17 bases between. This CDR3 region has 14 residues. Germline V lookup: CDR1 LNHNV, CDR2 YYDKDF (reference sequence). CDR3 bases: TGTGCCACCAGCACAGACAGCGGCCCGGGCGGCTACACCTTC. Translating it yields CATSTDSGPGGYTF.

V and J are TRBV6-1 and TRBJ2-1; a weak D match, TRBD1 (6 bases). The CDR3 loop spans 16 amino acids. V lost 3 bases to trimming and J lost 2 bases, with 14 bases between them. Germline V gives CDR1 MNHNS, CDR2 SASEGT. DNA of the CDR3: TGTGCCAGCAGTGATATGGGGGCATCTGCCTACAATGAGCAGTTCTTC. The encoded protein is CASSDMGASAYNEQFF.

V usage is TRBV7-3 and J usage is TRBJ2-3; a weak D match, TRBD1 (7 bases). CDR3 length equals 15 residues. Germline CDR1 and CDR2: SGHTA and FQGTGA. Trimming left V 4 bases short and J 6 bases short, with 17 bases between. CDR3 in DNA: TGTGCCAGCAGCTCCCCAGGGGGGTCGCATGATACGCAGTATTTT. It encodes CASSSPGGSHDTQYF. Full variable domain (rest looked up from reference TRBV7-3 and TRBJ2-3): GAGVSQTPSNKVTEKGKYVELRCDPISGHTALYWYRQSLGQGPEFLIYFQGTGAADDSGLPNDRFFAVRPEGSVSTLKIQRTERGDSAVYLCASSSPGGSHDTQYFGPGTRLTVL.